The 20 T cell receptor beta chains given below trace back to one sample, sequenced in a study of T cell responses to AZD1222 COVID-19 vaccine. Assay: immunoSEQ multiplex PCR; the TCRdb copy retains only in-frame clones and omits some. The data show fewer than 200,000 clones, roughly 92% seen once. The material was peripheral blood, obtained on day 0 of AZD1222 vaccination. These receptor sequences come from an adult in good health.

This chain connects TRBV4-2 to TRBJ2-3; 7 bases line up with TRBD2. Trimming at V came to 1 base and at J to 0 bases, leaving 4 bases not matched to a gene. There are 16 residues in the CDR3. From germline, CDR1 is LGHNA and CDR2 YNFKEQ. The CDR3 nucleotides are TGTGCCAGCAGCCAAGGTCTAGCGGCTAGCACAGATACGCAGTATTTT. Translated: CASSQGLAASTDTQYF.

V and J are TRBV5-1 and TRBJ2-3; D is possibly TRBD2 (6 bases). This CDR3 comprises 18 residues. In germline, CDR1 is SGHRS, CDR2 YFSETQ. Trimming removed 4 bases at V and 2 bases at J, with 23 bases between. The CDR3: CASSPDKYRGSHTDTQYF. CDR3 DNA: TGCGCCAGCAGCCCTGACAAGTATCGGGGGAGCCACACAGATACGCAGTATTTT.

This chain uses TRBV4-2 with TRBJ2-6, with D possibly TRBD2 on 6 matching bases. The V gene's germline CDR1 is LGHNA and CDR2 YNFKEQ. With 0 bases removed from V and 2 bases from J, the gap between germline ends came to 11 bases. The CDR3 contains 17 residues. The CDR3 protein is CASSQDRGGTGANVLTF. CDR3 coding DNA: TGTGCCAGCAGCCAAGATCGAGGAGGGACTGGGGCCAACGTCCTGACTTTC.

This chain joins TRBV6-5 and TRBJ1-2; D is undetermined. Germline assignment: CDR1 MNHEY and CDR2 SVGAGI. V lost 6 bases, J lost 4 bases, and 15 bases lay in between. CDR3 length: 14 amino acids. The CDR3 DNA reads as TGTGCCAGCAGCCAACCAGGCAGATTCTATGGCTACACCTTC. Its protein product is CASSQPGRFYGYTF.

This chain joins TRBV12-3 or TRBV12-4 and TRBJ1-1; no reliable D call. The CDR3 extends over 13 amino acids. V was cut by 4 bases and J by 1 base, with 7 bases left in between. The CDR3 sequence is CASSSPGNTEAFF. In DNA form, the CDR3 reads TGTGCCAGCAGTTCCCCCGGGAACACTGAAGCTTTCTTT.

This clone was counted a few times. CDR3 region: CASSLAMGQGMDGYTF. Here the CDR3 DNA reads TGTGCCAGCAGCTTAGCGATGGGACAGGGGATGGATGGCTACACCTTC. This chain connects TRBV7-2 to TRBJ1-2; 10 bases are shared with TRBD1. CDR1 and CDR2 from the germline V gene are SGHTA and FQGNSA. The CDR3 is 16 amino acids. V lost 0 bases, J lost 6 bases, and 7 bases stayed unmatched.

CDR3 amino acids: CASTKGGAIPNYGYTF. CDR3 nucleotides: TGTGCCAGCACCAAAGGGGGGGCGATCCCTAACTATGGCTACACCTTC. This chain connects TRBV9 to TRBJ1-2, with D possibly being TRBD1 (6 bases). The CDR3 totals 16 residues. V lost 6 bases, J lost 0 bases, and 18 bases lay in between. Germline CDR1 is SGDLS and CDR2 is YYNGEE.

The chain is built from TRBV29-1 and TRBJ1-1, with D unclear. Looked up from germline, CDR1 is SQVTM and CDR2 is ANQGSEA. The CDR3 sequence is 14 residues long. The V gene lost 0 bases and the J gene lost 6 bases, with 14 bases spanning the gap. As DNA, the CDR3 is TGCAGCGTTGAAGATGAAAGGCGGTGGGCTGAAGCTTTCTTT. This sequence encodes CSVEDERRWAEAFF.

The V and J genes are TRBV18 and TRBJ2-5; D unclear. The CDR3 runs 11 residues. CDR1 and CDR2 from the germline V gene are KGHSH and LQKENI. V lost 6 bases to trimming and J lost 2 bases, with 4 bases between them. CDR3 DNA: TGTGCCAGCTCGGCTCAAGAGACCCAGTACTTC. The encoded protein is CASSAQETQYF.

The rearrangement uses TRBV2 and TRBJ1-1; D perhaps matches TRBD1 (6 bases). In germline, CDR1 is SNHLY, CDR2 FYNNEI. The CDR3 spans 17 residues. V was pared by 10 bases and J by 0 bases, with 24 bases between. The CDR3 DNA reads TGTGCCACCCGCAGCGTTTACAGGGTTCGGGTGAACACTGAAGCTTTCTTT. It translates to CATRSVYRVRVNTEAFF.

J is TRBJ1-2 and V is TRBV2; 10 bases agree with TRBD1. CDR1 SNHLY and CDR2 FYNNEI come from the germline V gene. Unmatched junction bases numbered 14, after V lost 6 bases and J lost 4 bases. The CDR3 runs 17 residues. In DNA, the CDR3 is TGTGCCAGCAGAGCCGGGACAGGGGAAGTTTTGGTCTATGGCTACACCTTC. As protein: CASRAGTGEVLVYGYTF.

The rearrangement links TRBV28 to TRBJ2-1, with D tentatively TRBD2 (6 bases). The CDR3 spans 17 residues. V dropped 2 bases and J dropped 6 bases, with 20 bases sitting between them. From germline, CDR1 is MDHEN and CDR2 SYDVKM. CDR3 in DNA: TGTGCCAGCAGTTTAAGCGGGTGGCGGGGAATCTCCAATGAGCAGTTCTTC. It specifies CASSLSGWRGISNEQFF.

This clone has more than one count but fewer than ten. The V and J genes are TRBV4-2 and TRBJ2-7; 9 positions agree with TRBD2. This CDR3 is built from 16 residues. V shed 1 base and J 3 bases; nucleotides not matched to a gene: 7. Germline assignment: CDR1 LGHNA and CDR2 YNFKEQ. The CDR3 region is CASSQVEGTSFYEQYF. The DNA of the CDR3 is TGTGCCAGCAGCCAAGTGGAAGGGACTAGCTTCTACGAGCAGTACTTC.

The chain has TRBV5-1 and TRBJ1-3; D unresolved. Germline assignment: CDR1 SGHRS and CDR2 YFSETQ. CDR3 length: 15 amino acids. Trimming shortened V by 0 bases and J by 2 bases, and 9 bases separated the two germline ends. The CDR3 sequence: CASSLGTTAGNTIYF. The CDR3 DNA sequence: TGCGCCAGCAGCTTGGGTACCACCGCTGGAAACACCATATATTTT.

The chain employs TRBV28 and TRBJ1-2; D not resolved. V lost 1 base, J lost 4 bases, and 13 bases lay in between. The CDR3 extends over 15 amino acids. Germline V gene lookup returns CDR1 MDHEN and CDR2 SYDVKM. CDR3 sequence reads: CASSLSEVRVYGYTF. The CDR3 DNA reads TGTGCCAGCAGTTTATCTGAGGTCAGAGTCTATGGCTACACCTTC.

V usage is TRBV27 and J usage is TRBJ2-1; 13 bases agree with TRBD2. J was trimmed by 0 bases and V by 6 bases; bases with no gene match: 5. CDR3 size: 17 residues. Germline V gene sequence: CDR1 MNHEY, CDR2 SMNVEV (reference sequence). Here the CDR3 reads CASREGTSGTSYNEQFF. The CDR3 DNA is TGTGCCAGCAGAGAGGGGACTAGCGGGACCTCCTACAATGAGCAGTTCTTC.

CDR3 amino acids: CASRTTPGRLGGYTF. In nucleotides, the CDR3 is TGTGCCAGCAGAACCACTCCGGGGCGCCTTGGCGGCTACACCTTC. The V and J genes are TRBV6-5 and TRBJ1-2; tentatively, D is TRBD1 (5 bases). Germline-derived CDR1 and CDR2 are MNHEY and SVGAGI. The CDR3 sequence is 15 residues long. With 6 bases removed from V and 8 bases from J, the gap between germline ends came to 22 bases.

The chain is built from TRBV28 and TRBJ1-5; D perhaps matches TRBD1 (5 bases). Germline CDR1 MDHEN, CDR2 SYDVKM. The CDR3 contains 16 residues. V was shortened by 1 base and J by 3 bases, with 13 bases between the two germline ends. CDR3 DNA: TGTGCCAGCAGTTTATATAGGGGTATCGACAATCAGCCCCAGCATTTT. It yields the protein CASSLYRGIDNQPQHF.

This clone has a handful of counts. This chain connects TRBV14 to TRBJ2-5; D ambiguous. With 4 bases removed from V and 1 base from J, the gap between germline ends came to 10 bases. Germline CDR1 is SGHDN and CDR2 is FVKESK. The CDR3 has 14 amino acids. Here the CDR3 reads CASSPLGLQETQYF. CDR3 nucleotides: TGTGCCAGCAGCCCCCTTGGCCTCCAAGAGACCCAGTACTTC. The variable domain in full, completed from reference TRBV14 and TRBJ2-5, reads EAGVTQFPSHSVIEKGQTVTLRCDPISGHDNLYWYRRVMGKEIKFLLHFVKESKQDESGMPNNRFLAERTGGTYSTLKVQPAELEDSGVYFCASSPLGLQETQYFGPGTRLLVL.

This chain joins TRBV18 and TRBJ1-1; TRBD1 matches 8 bases. Per the germline V gene, CDR1 is KGHSH and CDR2 is LQKENI. CDR3 length equals 15 residues. The V gene end was trimmed by 2 bases and the J gene end by 5 bases; junction bases not matched to a gene: 7. This CDR3 reads CASSPGQGSWTEAFF. The CDR3 nucleotides read TGTGCCAGCTCACCAGGACAGGGTTCTTGGACTGAAGCTTTCTTT. Full variable domain (missing parts from reference TRBV18 and TRBJ1-1): NAGVMQNPRHLVRRRGQEARLRCSPMKGHSHVYWYRQLPEEGLKFMVYLQKENIIDESGMPKERFSAEFPKEGPSILRIQQVVRGDSAAYFCASSPGQGSWTEAFFGQGTRLTVV.